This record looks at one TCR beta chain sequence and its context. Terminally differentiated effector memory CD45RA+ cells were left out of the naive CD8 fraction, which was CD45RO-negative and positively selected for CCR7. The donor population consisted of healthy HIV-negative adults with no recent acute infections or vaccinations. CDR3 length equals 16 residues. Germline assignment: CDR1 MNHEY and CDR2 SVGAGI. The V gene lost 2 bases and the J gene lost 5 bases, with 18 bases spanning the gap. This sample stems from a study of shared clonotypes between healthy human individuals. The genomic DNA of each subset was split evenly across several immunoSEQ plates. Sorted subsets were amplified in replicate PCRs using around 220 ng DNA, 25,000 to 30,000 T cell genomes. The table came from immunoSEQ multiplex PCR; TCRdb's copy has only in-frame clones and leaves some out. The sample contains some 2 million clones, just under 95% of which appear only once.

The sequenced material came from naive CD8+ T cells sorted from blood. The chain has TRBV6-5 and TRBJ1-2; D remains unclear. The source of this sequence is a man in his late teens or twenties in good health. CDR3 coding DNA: TGTGCCAGCAGTTACAGTGCCCCGGAGGGTTGGTATGGCTACACCTTC. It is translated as CASSYSAPEGWYGYTF.